This TCR beta chain was sequenced in a study of blood T cell repertoires in COVID-19. About the study: There were acute and convalescent COVID-19 samples, and they came from the United States, Italy and Spain. Sample material is recorded as cDNA or gDNA derived from T cells, B-cell-depleted T cells, or PBMCs.

A note on this clone: Other DNA sequences in the same sample also yield this CDR3.

Original methodology: Amplification from reference gene primers served as the basis for estimated nucleated cell counts. Here immunoSEQ multiplex PCR was the method, and the copy in TCRdb shows in-frame clones only, minus some. The V and J calls and clone size come from that table; D and trimming were worked out from the DNA. The sample comprises 60,000 to 75,000 clones, roughly 85% of which are singletons, and around 20% rests with the top ten. Trimming took 3 bases from V and 2 from J, leaving 11 bases between them. Germline CDR1 is SQVTM and CDR2 is ANQGSEA. The CDR3 covers 13 residues. This clonotype was sampled from a human donor in a cohort sampled during active COVID-19. The chain links TRBV29-1 to TRBJ2-7; a weak D match, TRBD1 (5 bases). Sequenced: peripheral blood. This CDR3 reads CSVEGQGPYEQYF. CDR3 nucleotides: TGCAGCGTTGAGGGTCAGGGTCCCTACGAGCAGTACTTC.